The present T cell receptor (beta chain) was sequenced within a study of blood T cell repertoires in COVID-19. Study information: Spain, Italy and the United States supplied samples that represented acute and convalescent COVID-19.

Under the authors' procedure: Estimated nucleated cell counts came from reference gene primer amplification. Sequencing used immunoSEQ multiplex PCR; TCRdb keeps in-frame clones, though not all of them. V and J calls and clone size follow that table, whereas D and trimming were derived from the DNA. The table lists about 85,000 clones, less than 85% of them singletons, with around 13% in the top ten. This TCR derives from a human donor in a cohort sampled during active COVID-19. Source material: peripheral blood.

The CDR3 region is CASSLKGGTEAFF. CDR3 sequence (DNA): TGTGCCAGCAGCTTGAAGGGGGGGACTGAAGCTTTCTTT. V and J are TRBV5-4 and TRBJ1-1; TRBD1 might be the D (6 bases). V was clipped by 1 base and J by 5 bases, with 9 bases between them. CDR3 length: 13 residues. Germline loops: CDR1 SGHNT, CDR2 YYREEE (reference sequence).